Presented here are 4 T cell receptor beta chains from one specimen sequenced in a study of blood T cell repertoires in COVID-19. Using immunoSEQ multiplex PCR, the repertoire was profiled, and TCRdb retains in-frame clones only, with some absent. The sample holds 150,000 to 200,000 clones; 80% to 90% are singletons and the top ten take 3% to 3.5%. Sequenced sample: peripheral blood. All receptors come from a man aged 60 to 75 with acute or convalescent COVID-19.

The rearrangement links TRBV21-1 to TRBJ1-4; the DNA was not used to check the table's D call, TRBD1. TRBV21-1 is a recognized pseudogene. The CDR3 extends over 10 amino acids. In nucleotides, the CDR3 is TGTGCCATCATTGGGCCTATCGAGTTTTTT. As protein: CAIIGPIEFF.

The chain employs TRBV6-5 and TRBJ2-1, with unresolved D. From germline, CDR1 is MNHEY and CDR2 SVGAGI. The CDR3 has 16 residues. V was pared by 3 bases and J by 4 bases, with 16 bases between. CDR3 in DNA: TGTGCCAGCAGTTATACGGCGCCAGCGTCTTACAATGAGCAGTTCTTC. Translating gives CASSYTAPASYNEQFF.

J is TRBJ2-3 and V is TRBV19, with 8 positions matching TRBD2. Germline CDR1 is LNHDA and CDR2 is SQIVND (reference sequence). With 7 bases clipped from V and 6 bases from J, the junction kept 6 bases outside the gene matches. This CDR3 spans 13 amino acids. CDR3: CASTGGRSDTQYF. CDR3 in DNA: TGTGCCAGTACGGGCGGGAGGAGTGATACGCAGTATTTT.

This clone turned up a few times. The rearrangement uses TRBV4-1 and TRBJ2-7, with 11 bases matching TRBD2. V lost 0 bases to trimming and J lost 2 bases; unmatched junction nucleotides: 3. The V gene's germline CDR1 is MGHRA and CDR2 YSYEKL. CDR3 length: 16 amino acids. In DNA form, the CDR3 reads TGCGCCAGCAGCCAAGATTCGGGACTAGCGGCCTACGAGCAGTACTTC. This sequence encodes CASSQDSGLAAYEQYF.